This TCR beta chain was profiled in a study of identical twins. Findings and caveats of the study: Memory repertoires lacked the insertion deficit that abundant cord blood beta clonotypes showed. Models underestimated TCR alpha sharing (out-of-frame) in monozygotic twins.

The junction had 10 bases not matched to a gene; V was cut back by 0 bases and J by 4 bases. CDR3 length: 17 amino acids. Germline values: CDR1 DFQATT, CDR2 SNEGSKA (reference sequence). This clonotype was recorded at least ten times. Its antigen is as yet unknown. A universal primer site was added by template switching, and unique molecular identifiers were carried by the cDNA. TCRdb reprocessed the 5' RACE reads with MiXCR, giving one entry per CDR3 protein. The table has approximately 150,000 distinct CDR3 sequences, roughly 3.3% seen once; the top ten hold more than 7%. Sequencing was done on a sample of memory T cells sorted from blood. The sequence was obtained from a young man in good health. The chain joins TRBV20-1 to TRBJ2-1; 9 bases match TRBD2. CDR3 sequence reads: CSARDGGGRGLYNEQFF. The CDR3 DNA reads TGCAGTGCTAGAGATGGTGGCGGGAGGGGTCTTTACAATGAGCAGTTCTTC.